This entry lists 17 T cell receptor beta chains sequenced from one sample in a study of shared clonotypes between healthy human individuals. The data were produced by immunoSEQ multiplex PCR, yet TCRdb's version contains in-frame clones alone and is incomplete. The sample includes about half a million clones, 70% to 80% of them seen just once. Sequencing was performed on PBMCs. These receptors were collected from a woman aged 40 to 49 in good health. Some clones in this sample may be carry-over from other donors' samples.

The chain links TRBV27 to TRBJ1-1; D gene unclear. Between the trimmed V and J ends, which lost 2 bases and 4 bases, there was a span of 11 bases. The CDR3 has 14 amino acids. Germline CDR1 and CDR2: MNHEY and SMNVEV (reference sequence). CDR3 in DNA: TGTGCCAGCAGTTTAGAGAGGGCGGGCACTGAAGCTTTCTTT. Translation gives CASSLERAGTEAFF.

V is TRBV4-1 and J is TRBJ2-1, with 8 bases identical to TRBD1. The length of the CDR3 is 16 residues. Germline CDR1 and CDR2: MGHRA and YSYEKL. V shed 1 base, J shed 4 bases, and the junction held 6 bases outside the gene matches. The CDR3 spells CASSQGDRGPYNEQFF. CDR3 DNA: TGCGCCAGCAGCCAAGGTGACAGGGGACCGTACAATGAGCAGTTCTTC.

The J gene is TRBJ2-1, the V gene TRBV29-1; tentatively, D is TRBD2 (6 bases). There are 12 residues in the CDR3. V was cut by 4 bases and J by 7 bases, with 11 bases left in between. Germline V gene sequence: CDR1 SQVTM, CDR2 ANQGSEA. The DNA for the CDR3 is TGCAGCGTTGGGGGACTGCAAAATGAGCAGTTCTTC. Translating gives CSVGGLQNEQFF.

This clone has just one count. The rearrangement joins TRBV15 to TRBJ2-1, with 7 bases identical to TRBD1. Losses at the gene ends were 2 bases for V and 4 bases for J; bases not matched to a gene: 5. The CDR3 sequence is 15 residues long. Germline CDR1 reads LNHNV; CDR2 reads YYDKDF (reference sequence). The CDR3 DNA sequence: TGTGCCACCAGCAGACCGGGACAGACATACAATGAGCAGTTCTTC. Translating it yields CATSRPGQTYNEQFF.

This clone has a count of ten or more. J is TRBJ2-5 and V is TRBV9; TRBD2 agrees at 11 bases. The germline V gene encodes CDR1 SGDLS and CDR2 YYNGEE. The trim removed 3 bases at V and 9 bases at J, leaving 13 bases unmatched. CDR3 size: 16 residues. In DNA, the CDR3 is TGTGCCAGCAGCGCGGCCGGGACTAGCGGCCCCTCCCCCCAGTACTTC. Encoded protein: CASSAAGTSGPSPQYF.

This clone has just a few counts. This chain uses TRBV6-5 with TRBJ1-1, with TRBD1 as a possible D gene (6 bases). Germline V CDR1 and CDR2: MNHEY, SVGAGI. V was pared by 6 bases and J by 5 bases, with 16 bases between. There are 14 residues in the CDR3. Here the CDR3 DNA reads TGTGCCAGCAGGGCGGCGGGGGCGCAAACTGAAGCTTTCTTT. Amino acids: CASRAAGAQTEAFF.

The rearrangement joins TRBV28 to TRBJ2-7, with D possibly being TRBD1 (5 bases). V gave up 8 bases and J gave up 0 bases, with 8 bases separating them. From germline, CDR1 is MDHEN and CDR2 SYDVKM. This CDR3 region has 12 residues. The CDR3 DNA reads TGTGCCAGCCGTGGGGCCTCCTACGAGCAGTACTTC. Residues: CASRGASYEQYF.

This clone appeared a single time. This rearrangement joins TRBV6-6 to TRBJ2-1; D may be TRBD2 (5 bases). The germline gives CDR1 MNHNY, CDR2 SVGAGI (reference sequence). The V end lost 6 bases, the J end lost 8 bases, and 14 bases lay between the germline ends. The CDR3 consists of 13 residues. Here the CDR3 reads CASRQQRVDEQFF. The CDR3 nucleotides read TGTGCCAGCAGACAACAGAGGGTCGATGAGCAGTTCTTC.

The V call is TRBV19, the J call TRBJ2-5; D is possibly TRBD2 (6 bases). Per germline, CDR1 LNHDA and CDR2 SQIVND (reference sequence). V lost 0 bases, J lost 2 bases, and 10 bases lay in between. This CDR3 contains 15 residues. The CDR3 protein is CASSIDLGGQETQYF. The CDR3 DNA sequence: TGTGCCAGTAGTATAGATCTTGGAGGGCAAGAGACCCAGTACTTC.

This clone showed up just once. The chain links TRBV7-9 to TRBJ2-7, with 10 bases aligning to TRBD2. Per the germline V gene, CDR1 is SEHNR and CDR2 is FQNEAQ (reference sequence). J gave up 3 bases and V 4 bases, and 9 bases lay outside the gene matches. The CDR3 consists of 16 residues. The CDR3 loop is CASSSIAGGTYYEQYF. Here the CDR3 DNA reads TGTGCCAGCAGCTCAATAGCGGGAGGTACCTACTACGAGCAGTACTTC.

Written as DNA, the CDR3 is TGTGCCAGCAGCATGGGACTAGCGGGATTAGGAAGCACAGATACGCAGTATTTT. As protein: CASSMGLAGLGSTDTQYF. This chain connects TRBV9 to TRBJ2-3; 13 bases are shared with TRBD2. Germline CDR1 and CDR2: SGDLS and YYNGEE. The V segment lost 4 bases and the J segment 0 bases; nucleotides outside the gene matches: 8. CDR3 size: 18 residues.

The CDR3 bases are TGTGCCAGCAGGCCAAAGGGGGCTGGCGGCTACACCTTC. Its translation is CASRPKGAGGYTF. The V and J genes are TRBV27 and TRBJ1-2; TRBD1 matches at 7 bases. The CDR3 has 13 residues. Germline assignment: CDR1 MNHEY and CDR2 SMNVEV (reference sequence). Trimming at V came to 6 bases and at J to 8 bases, leaving 9 bases not matched to a gene.

There are many counts of this clone. The CDR3 here is CASSLPTGVGANVLTF. For the CDR3, the DNA is TGTGCCAGCAGCTTACCGACGGGGGTAGGGGCCAACGTCCTGACTTTC. This chain links TRBV7-3 with TRBJ2-6; a possible D gene is TRBD2 (6 bases). Deletions cut 2 bases from V and 4 bases from J, with 12 bases between. The CDR3 has 16 residues. Germline loops: CDR1 SGHTA, CDR2 FQGTGA.

This clone was detected many times. The rearrangement links TRBV5-1 to TRBJ2-1; a possible D gene is TRBD2 (5 bases). The V gene lost 1 base and the J gene lost 6 bases, with 14 bases spanning the gap. The CDR3 consists of 15 residues. CDR1 and CDR2 (germline): SGHRS, YFSETQ. This CDR3 reads CASSLLPTSGNEQFF. CDR3 nucleotide sequence: TGCGCCAGCAGCTTGCTACCCACTAGTGGCAATGAGCAGTTCTTC.

The CDR3 here is CASSIRDSPYEQYF. CDR3 in DNA: TGTGCCAGCAGTATCCGGGACTCACCCTACGAGCAGTACTTC. V is TRBV28 and J is TRBJ2-7; a weak D match, TRBD2 (6 bases). There are 14 residues in the CDR3. Trimming removed 5 bases at V and 2 bases at J, with 13 bases between. CDR1 and CDR2 from the germline V gene are MDHEN and SYDVKM.

This sequence joins TRBV19 and TRBJ1-1; D is undetermined. V lost 0 bases to trimming and J lost 1 base, with 12 bases between them. The germline gives CDR1 LNHDA, CDR2 SQIVND (reference sequence). The CDR3 extends over 16 amino acids. The CDR3 DNA sequence: TGTGCCAGTAGTATAGACTTGGGTAGAGGGAACACTGAAGCTTTCTTT. Protein product: CASSIDLGRGNTEAFF.

This clone showed up just a few times. The chain combines TRBV19 with TRBJ1-5; D remains unclear. Germline lookup yields CDR1 LNHDA and CDR2 SQIVND (reference sequence). Trimming took off 3 bases at V and 3 bases at J, with 9 bases between the two ends. The CDR3 is made up of 14 amino acids. CDR3 nucleotide sequence: TGTGCCAGTAGTATCCGGACTAACAATCAGCCCCAGCATTTT. Translation: CASSIRTNNQPQHF. Complete variable domain (other parts from reference TRBV19 and TRBJ1-5): DGGITQSPKYLFRKEGQNVTLSCEQNLNHDAMYWYRQDPGQGLRLIYYSQIVNDFQKGDIAEGYSVSREKKESFPLTVTSAQKNPTAFYLCASSIRTNNQPQHFGDGTRLSIL.